This TCR beta chain was captured in a study of beta chain features in type 1 diabetes. General observations from the study: Insertion counts at VDJ junctions were lower in type 1 diabetes patients, who also showed more deletions there. All four CD4+ subsets from Type 1 diabetes patients carried moderately but significantly shorter TCRB CDR3s. The cDNA sequencing approach could over-represent high-TCR-expressing cells.

Since all of the isolated RNA was reverse transcribed, expressed TCRB transcripts were what got sequenced. Libraries were prepared by immunoSEQ multiplex PCR; TCRdb keeps only in-frame clonotypes and omits some of them. The sample holds 300,000 to 400,000 clones, over 8.5% seen once. Every donor had blood drawn once into heparin, approximately 120 mL on average. Staining for CD45RO/CCR7/CD25/CD127/CD95/CD27 allowed sorting of CD4+ naive, central memory, regulatory and stem cell-like memory cells. From germline, CDR1 is SGHRS and CDR2 YFSETQ. The length of the CDR3 is 14 residues. The V gene lost 0 bases and the J gene lost 2 bases, with 5 bases spanning the gap. For this clone: Antigen: not known.

The V call is TRBV5-1, the J call TRBJ2-2; D not certain. The sequence was obtained from a man in his thirties or forties with type 1 diabetes. Sample: central memory CD4+ T cells from blood. The CDR3 DNA reads TGCGCCAGCAGCTTGGACTCCAACACCGGGGAGCTGTTTTTT. Its translation: CASSLDSNTGELFF.